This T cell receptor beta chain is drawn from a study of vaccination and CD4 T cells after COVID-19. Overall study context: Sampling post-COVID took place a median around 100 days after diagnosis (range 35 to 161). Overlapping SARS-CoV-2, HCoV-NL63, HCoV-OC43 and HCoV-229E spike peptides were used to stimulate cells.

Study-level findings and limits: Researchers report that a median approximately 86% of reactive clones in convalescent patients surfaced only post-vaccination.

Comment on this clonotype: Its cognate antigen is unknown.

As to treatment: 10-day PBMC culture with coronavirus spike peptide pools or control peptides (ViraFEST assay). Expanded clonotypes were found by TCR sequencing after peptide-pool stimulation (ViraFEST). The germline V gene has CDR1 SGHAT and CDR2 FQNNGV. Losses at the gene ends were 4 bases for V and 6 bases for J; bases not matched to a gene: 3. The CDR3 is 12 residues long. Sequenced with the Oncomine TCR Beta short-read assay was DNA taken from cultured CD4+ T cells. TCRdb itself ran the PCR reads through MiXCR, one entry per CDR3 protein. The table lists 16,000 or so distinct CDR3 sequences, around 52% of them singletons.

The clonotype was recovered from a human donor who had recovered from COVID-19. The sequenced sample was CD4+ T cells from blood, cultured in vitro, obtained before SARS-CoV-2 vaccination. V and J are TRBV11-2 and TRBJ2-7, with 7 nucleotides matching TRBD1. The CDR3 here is CASSSAGGEQYF. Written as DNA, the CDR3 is TGTGCCAGCAGCTCGGCAGGGGGCGAGCAGTACTTC.